These T cell receptor beta chains were read from a single sample in a study of blood T cells in healthy people across ages. TCRdb analysed the 5' RACE reads with MiXCR anew, one entry per CDR3 protein. The sample holds 650,000 to 800,000 distinct CDR3 sequences, 40% to 50% seen once. What was sequenced was blood. The source is a man aged 55-75 years in good health. CDR3s include the opening cysteine and the closing phenylalanine or tryptophan. The order of the fields is clone size, D gene, V gene, J gene, CDR3 protein, CDR3 DNA. D genes are given only for firm matches. Expanded clones get a size class; other rows say once, few or many, or leave the size out.

clone_size: NA; d_call: TRBD1; v_call: TRBV11-2; j_call: TRBJ2-1; cdr3_aa: CASSTRTGNSYNEQFF; cdr3_nt: TGTGCCAGCAGCACCCGGACAGGGAACTCCTACAATGAGCAGTTCTTC
clone_size: NA; d_call: NA; v_call: TRBV7-8; j_call: TRBJ2-7; cdr3_aa: CASSLDEVVNEQYF; cdr3_nt: TGTGCCAGCAGCTTAGACGAGGTCGTCAATGAGCAGTACTTC
clone_size: few; d_call: NA; v_call: TRBV6-5; j_call: TRBJ2-3; cdr3_aa: CASSRQVSTDTQYF; cdr3_nt: TGTGCCAGCAGTAGACAGGTTAGCACAGATACGCAGTATTTT
clone_size: few; d_call: NA; v_call: TRBV6-1; j_call: TRBJ1-2; cdr3_aa: CASSEASWPGNYGYTF; cdr3_nt: TGTGCCAGCAGTGAAGCGTCGTGGCCAGGGAACTATGGCTACACCTTC
clone_size: once; d_call: TRBD1; v_call: TRBV20-1; j_call: TRBJ2-5; cdr3_aa: CSARGTGDGEQYF; cdr3_nt: TGCAGTGCTAGAGGGACAGGGGATGGTGAGCAGTACTTC
clone_size: few; d_call: TRBD1; v_call: TRBV7-2; j_call: TRBJ2-7; cdr3_aa: CASSLDRDRGRYEQYF; cdr3_nt: TGTGCCAGCAGCTTAGACCGGGACAGGGGAAGATACGAGCAGTACTTC
clone_size: few; d_call: NA; v_call: TRBV20-1; j_call: TRBJ1-6; cdr3_aa: CSAKTRGFAYNSPLHF; cdr3_nt: TGCAGTGCTAAAACAAGGGGATTCGCCTATAATTCACCCCTCCACTTT
clone_size: few; d_call: TRBD1; v_call: TRBV12-3/TRBV12-4; j_call: TRBJ2-6; cdr3_aa: CASTWDRPSGANVLTF; cdr3_nt: TGTGCCAGCACTTGGGACAGGCCATCTGGGGCCAACGTCCTGACTTTC
clone_size: NA; d_call: TRBD2; v_call: TRBV3-1; j_call: TRBJ2-4; cdr3_aa: CASSRTLIAGSRDIQYF; cdr3_nt: TGTGCCAGCAGCCGGACTTTGATAGCGGGGAGCCGGGACATTCAGTACTTC
clone_size: NA; d_call: NA; v_call: TRBV11-1; j_call: TRBJ1-1; cdr3_aa: CASSLVGYNTEAFF; cdr3_nt: TGTGCCAGCAGCTTAGTAGGGTACAACACTGAAGCTTTCTTT
clone_size: NA; d_call: NA; v_call: TRBV6-2/TRBV6-3; j_call: TRBJ2-1; cdr3_aa: CASSYSRQDLNNEQFF; cdr3_nt: TGTGCCAGCAGTTACTCGCGGCAAGATCTAAACAATGAGCAGTTCTTC
clone_size: few; d_call: NA; v_call: TRBV5-6; j_call: TRBJ2-4; cdr3_aa: CASSPVEGARVQYF; cdr3_nt: TGTGCCAGCAGCCCGGTGGAGGGGGCAAGGGTTCAGTACTTC
clone_size: few; d_call: NA; v_call: TRBV4-3; j_call: TRBJ1-1; cdr3_aa: CASGRRAAQNAEAFF; cdr3_nt: TGCGCCAGCGGTAGGCGGGCAGCCCAAAACGCTGAAGCTTTCTTT
clone_size: few; d_call: TRBD1; v_call: TRBV30; j_call: TRBJ1-2; cdr3_aa: CAWSTGGLDYGYTF; cdr3_nt: TGTGCCTGGAGCACAGGGGGATTAGACTATGGCTACACCTTC
clone_size: NA; d_call: TRBD1; v_call: TRBV6-2/TRBV6-3; j_call: TRBJ1-2; cdr3_aa: CASSGGTGDYGYTF; cdr3_nt: TGTGCCAGCAGTGGGGGGACAGGTGACTATGGCTACACCTTC
clone_size: NA; d_call: NA; v_call: TRBV4-2; j_call: TRBJ2-2; cdr3_aa: CASSPTQSGTGELFF; cdr3_nt: TGTGCCAGCAGCCCCACACAATCAGGCACCGGGGAGCTGTTTTTT
clone_size: NA; d_call: NA; v_call: TRBV2; j_call: TRBJ1-5; cdr3_aa: CASSESQNRGHF; cdr3_nt: TGTGCCAGCAGTGAAAGTCAAAACCGCGGGCATTTT
clone_size: NA; d_call: TRBD1; v_call: TRBV9; j_call: TRBJ1-2; cdr3_aa: CASRGQEAVGYTF; cdr3_nt: TGTGCCAGCAGGGGACAGGAGGCGGTTGGCTACACCTTC
clone_size: few; d_call: NA; v_call: TRBV28; j_call: TRBJ2-7; cdr3_aa: CASSLQQTASYEQYF; cdr3_nt: TGTGCCAGCAGTTTACAACAGACGGCTTCCTACGAGCAGTACTTC
clone_size: NA; d_call: NA; v_call: TRBV5-6; j_call: TRBJ2-5; cdr3_aa: CASSLLGSGRETQYF; cdr3_nt: TGTGCCAGCAGCTTGCTGGGCAGTGGAAGGGAGACCCAGTACTTC
clone_size: NA; d_call: TRBD1; v_call: TRBV20-1; j_call: TRBJ1-2; cdr3_aa: CSAPTGFRNYGYTF; cdr3_nt: TGCAGTGCCCCGACAGGGTTTCGCAACTATGGCTACACCTTC
clone_size: few; d_call: TRBD1; v_call: TRBV5-1; j_call: TRBJ2-7; cdr3_aa: CASSLGDRGPLREQYF; cdr3_nt: TGCGCCAGCAGCTTGGGGGACAGGGGTCCACTTCGAGAGCAGTACTTC
clone_size: NA; d_call: TRBD2; v_call: TRBV6-2/TRBV6-3; j_call: TRBJ2-7; cdr3_aa: CASSYSKTSSYYEQYF; cdr3_nt: TGTGCCAGCAGTTACTCGAAGACTAGCAGCTACTACGAGCAGTACTTC
clone_size: few; d_call: TRBD1; v_call: TRBV4-1; j_call: TRBJ1-2; cdr3_aa: CASSKTGQGSSDYGYTF; cdr3_nt: TGCGCCAGCAGCAAGACGGGACAGGGTTCTTCTGACTATGGCTACACCTTC
clone_size: few; d_call: NA; v_call: TRBV12-3/TRBV12-4; j_call: TRBJ1-2; cdr3_aa: CASSLAGDVSGYTF; cdr3_nt: TGTGCCAGCAGTTTAGCTGGGGACGTGTCGGGCTACACCTTC
clone_size: once; d_call: NA; v_call: TRBV20-1; j_call: TRBJ1-2; cdr3_aa: CSADGGDYGYTF; cdr3_nt: TGCAGTGCTGATGGAGGGGACTATGGCTACACCTTC
clone_size: few; d_call: NA; v_call: TRBV20-1; j_call: TRBJ1-2; cdr3_aa: CSASFRLHYGYTF; cdr3_nt: TGCAGTGCTAGTTTCCGGCTTCACTATGGCTACACCTTC
clone_size: few; d_call: NA; v_call: TRBV6-1; j_call: TRBJ2-7; cdr3_aa: CASSEDGSAGEQYF; cdr3_nt: TGTGCCAGCAGTGAAGACGGGTCTGCCGGGGAGCAGTACTTC
clone_size: NA; d_call: TRBD2; v_call: TRBV12-5; j_call: TRBJ2-3; cdr3_aa: CASGLSGRVDTQYF; cdr3_nt: TGTGCTAGTGGTTTAAGCGGGAGGGTAGATACGCAGTATTTT
clone_size: few; d_call: NA; v_call: TRBV5-4; j_call: TRBJ2-1; cdr3_aa: CASSSSLGDEQFF; cdr3_nt: TGTGCCAGCAGCTCGAGCCTTGGGGATGAGCAGTTCTTC
clone_size: NA; d_call: NA; v_call: TRBV20-1; j_call: TRBJ1-4; cdr3_aa: CSAIEGVLSEKLFF; cdr3_nt: TGCAGTGCTATTGAAGGGGTCCTATCTGAAAAACTGTTTTTT
clone_size: many; d_call: NA; v_call: TRBV4-3; j_call: TRBJ2-7; cdr3_aa: CASSREAGTYSYEQYF; cdr3_nt: TGCGCCAGCAGCCGAGAAGCCGGGACGTACTCCTACGAGCAGTACTTC
clone_size: many; d_call: NA; v_call: TRBV7-9; j_call: TRBJ1-4; cdr3_aa: CASSMGQGGEKLFF; cdr3_nt: TGTGCCAGCAGCATGGGGCAGGGTGGAGAAAAACTGTTTTTT
clone_size: NA; d_call: NA; v_call: TRBV28; j_call: TRBJ2-7; cdr3_aa: CASSSTRTRLYEQYF; cdr3_nt: TGTGCCAGCAGCTCAACCAGGACAAGACTCTACGAGCAGTACTTC
clone_size: NA; d_call: TRBD1; v_call: TRBV7-8; j_call: TRBJ1-2; cdr3_aa: CASSAPGQGAYGYIF; cdr3_nt: TGTGCCAGCAGCGCCCCGGGACAGGGGGCCTATGGCTACATCTTC
clone_size: NA; d_call: TRBD1; v_call: TRBV9; j_call: TRBJ2-7; cdr3_aa: CASSVGEGAFYEQYF; cdr3_nt: TGTGCCAGCAGCGTAGGAGAGGGGGCCTTCTATGAGCAGTACTTC
clone_size: NA; d_call: TRBD2; v_call: TRBV5-1; j_call: TRBJ2-7; cdr3_aa: CASSLAGGRCNEQYF; cdr3_nt: TGCGCCAGCAGCTTGGCGGGGGGGCGGTGCAATGAGCAGTACTTC
clone_size: NA; d_call: TRBD2; v_call: TRBV20-1; j_call: TRBJ2-5; cdr3_aa: CSARVETSRETQYF; cdr3_nt: TGCAGTGCTAGAGTTGAGACTAGCCGAGAGACCCAGTACTTC
clone_size: few; d_call: TRBD2; v_call: TRBV29-1; j_call: TRBJ2-1; cdr3_aa: CSATGTSGGFNEQFF; cdr3_nt: TGCAGCGCGACCGGGACTAGCGGGGGATTCAATGAGCAGTTCTTC
clone_size: NA; d_call: TRBD2; v_call: TRBV11-2; j_call: TRBJ2-5; cdr3_aa: CASSLGSGGAETQYF; cdr3_nt: TGTGCCAGCAGCTTAGGTAGCGGGGGTGCGGAGACCCAGTACTTC
clone_size: few; d_call: TRBD2; v_call: TRBV9; j_call: TRBJ2-5; cdr3_aa: CASSAAGEEAQYF; cdr3_nt: TGTGCCAGCAGCGCAGCGGGGGAAGAGGCCCAGTACTTC
clone_size: NA; d_call: NA; v_call: TRBV5-1; j_call: TRBJ2-6; cdr3_aa: CASRWDTGSGANALTF; cdr3_nt: TGCGCCAGCAGATGGGACACTGGCTCTGGGGCCAACGCCCTGACTTTC
clone_size: NA; d_call: NA; v_call: TRBV5-1; j_call: TRBJ1-1; cdr3_aa: CASREVNTGAFF; cdr3_nt: TGCGCCAGCAGAGAAGTTAACACTGGAGCTTTCTTT
clone_size: NA; d_call: TRBD2; v_call: TRBV12-3/TRBV12-4; j_call: TRBJ2-7; cdr3_aa: CASSLVASGGGEQYF; cdr3_nt: TGTGCCAGCAGTTTAGTCGCTAGCGGGGGAGGCGAGCAGTACTTC
clone_size: few; d_call: TRBD2; v_call: TRBV4-1; j_call: TRBJ2-3; cdr3_aa: CASSAGGLSDTQYF; cdr3_nt: TGCGCCAGCTCGGCGGGGGGACTTTCAGATACGCAGTATTTT
clone_size: few; d_call: NA; v_call: TRBV7-6; j_call: TRBJ2-1; cdr3_aa: CASSSTQVSYNEQFF; cdr3_nt: TGTGCCAGCAGCTCGACTCAGGTCTCCTACAATGAGCAGTTCTTC
clone_size: few; d_call: NA; v_call: TRBV6-2/TRBV6-3; j_call: TRBJ1-5; cdr3_aa: CASSYSPDNQPQHF; cdr3_nt: TGTGCCAGCAGTTACTCGCCAGACAATCAGCCCCAGCATTTT
clone_size: few; d_call: TRBD1; v_call: TRBV4-1; j_call: TRBJ2-7; cdr3_aa: CASSRNRDSSYEQYF; cdr3_nt: TGCGCCAGCAGCCGAAACCGGGACAGCTCCTACGAGCAGTACTTC
clone_size: few; d_call: NA; v_call: TRBV6-6; j_call: TRBJ1-6; cdr3_aa: CASKTRYNSPLHF; cdr3_nt: TGTGCCAGCAAGACCCGGTATAATTCACCCCTCCACTTT
clone_size: many; d_call: NA; v_call: TRBV24-1; j_call: TRBJ2-5; cdr3_aa: CATSEGPGSQYF; cdr3_nt: TGTGCCACCAGTGAGGGGCCAGGGTCCCAGTACTTC
clone_size: NA; d_call: TRBD2; v_call: TRBV7-2; j_call: TRBJ2-1; cdr3_aa: CASSLWTSVHEQFF; cdr3_nt: TGTGCCAGCAGCTTATGGACTAGCGTCCATGAGCAGTTCTTC
clone_size: NA; d_call: NA; v_call: TRBV5-5; j_call: TRBJ2-2; cdr3_aa: CASSLEAGNTGELFF; cdr3_nt: TGTGCCAGCAGCTTGGAAGCTGGAAACACCGGGGAGCTGTTTTTT
clone_size: NA; d_call: NA; v_call: TRBV7-9; j_call: TRBJ1-2; cdr3_aa: CASSYPTGYGYTF; cdr3_nt: TGTGCCAGCAGCTACCCGACAGGCTATGGCTACACCTTC
clone_size: NA; d_call: TRBD1; v_call: TRBV9; j_call: TRBJ2-7; cdr3_aa: CASSVYGQGHYEQYF; cdr3_nt: TGTGCCAGCAGCGTATATGGACAGGGGCACTACGAGCAGTACTTC